This T cell receptor (beta chain) was sequenced for a study of T cell repertoires in cytomegalovirus infection (dated by TCRdb to about 2019). About the study as a whole: The HLA type of each donor mattered for the analysis, because public TCR beta signatures pointed to carriage of CMV infection along with the matching HLA type.

The germline V gene encodes CDR1 SGHNT and CDR2 YYREEE (reference sequence). Trimming leaves V shorter by 4 bases and J shorter by 5 bases, with the junction holding 9 bases beyond the gene matches. Measured from the cysteine to the phenylalanine, the CDR3 is 16 residues long. The only DNA kept is the CDR3, 48 bases in frame from the first base. Sequencing took place on an Illumina HiSeq 1500. TCRdb's own reprocessing of the public reads used fastp at Q25 and MiXCR and kept productive beta chains. All rows with the same CDR3 protein become a single entry with the most common DNA and genes. This sample gives around 120,000 distinct CDR3 sequences in total; roughly 9% of them show up just once. The ten largest account for around 10% of the sample. Broad study findings and their caveats: Carriers of CMV infection plus the relevant HLA type were discriminated by the cumulative frequency of public TCR beta family members in the study cohort and in an independent roughly 400-donor cohort. The ex vivo response was dominated by HLA-C-restricted CMV-specific TCR beta clonotypes, which also provided the single most frequent clonotype in two of eight donors.

This clonotype was recorded at least ten times. What antigen it recognizes has not been identified. No base quality values were provided; no much bigger clone lies one nucleotide off. The sample was PBMCs. The clonotype originates from a human donor in good health (CMV status not recorded). Some clones in this sample may be carry-over from other donors' samples. This receptor chain uses TRBV5-4 and TRBJ2-2; TRBD1 lines up with 9 middle nucleotides. CDR3 sequence: CASSSGTGKRTGELFF. The DNA is TGTGCCAGCAGCAGTGGGACAGGGAAACGTACCGGGGAGCTGTTTTTT.